This T cell receptor (beta chain) was observed in a study of response to subunit inactivated influenza vaccine. TCRdb itself ran the RT-PCR reads through MiXCR, one entry per CDR3 protein. The sample lists about 500,000 distinct CDR3 sequences; 7.2% were seen once. Per the germline V gene, CDR1 is DFQATT and CDR2 is SNEGSKA (reference sequence). This CDR3 comprises 17 residues. V lost 0 bases, J lost 5 bases, and 17 bases lay in between. General observations from the study: Seasonal influenza vaccination, on each occasion, was suggested by the authors to recruit few new T cells.

Only a few counts were recorded for this clonotype. What it recognizes is unknown. This specimen consisted of PBMCs from blood, obtained around 2 years after vaccination. The chain employs TRBV20-1 and TRBJ1-6, with D possibly matching TRBD1 (5 bases). This clonotype was sampled from a man in his fifties or sixties who received an inactivated influenza vaccine. DNA for the CDR3: TGCAGTGCTAGAGATCGGGATCCCAGGGTAGATAATTCACCCCTCCACTTT. It translates to CSARDRDPRVDNSPLHF.